This T cell receptor (beta chain) was profiled in a study of Tregs in tolerant kidney transplant recipients (dated by TCRdb to about 2019). Study-wide context: The study used TCRbeta sequencing to identify donor-specific regulatory T cells before combined kidney and bone marrow transplantation, then tracked those cells after transplant. In a few healthy controls, several methods of expanding Tregs specific for an allogeneic donor were compared by TCRbeta repertoire sequencing. Broader findings and caveats from the paper: The study was constrained by small patient numbers, and validation of the findings is required in larger populations and under other immunosuppression protocols. The most biologically relevant and donor-specific TCRbeta repertoire appeared to be identified by expanding Tregs with activated donor B cells. Biological reproducibility was not directly addressed, though technical replication error appeared minimal.

Thawed PBMCs were FACS-sorted into unstimulated Tregs (CD4+CD25+CD127-), CD4+ non-Tregs (CD4+CD25-), CD4 cells and CD8 cells. Blood from healthy controls was obtained either from healthy volunteers or as purchased buffy coats. Healthy control blood was processed to PBMCs by Ficoll density gradient and cryopreserved, and patient PBMCs were collected before and after transplant. The cysteine opens and the phenylalanine closes a CDR3 of 12 amino acids. The entry retains the CDR3 DNA only, 36 bases that are in frame from base 1. The junction carries 4 bases between V and J, which are trimmed by 3 bases and 0 bases respectively. CDR1 and CDR2, looked up from the germline V gene, are SQVTM and ANQGSEA. Turning to this clone: The antigen this receptor binds is unknown. Base quality data are lacking; no much larger clone is found one base away.

For TCRbeta CDR3 sequencing, genomic DNA from the sorted cells was extracted using the QIAGEN DNeasy Blood and Tissue Kit. High-throughput TCRbeta CDR3 sequencing, which included PCR amplification with bias correction and internal controls, was done commercially through immunoSEQ. The authors' pipeline ran thus. Unique productive TCRbeta sequences were defined by CDR3 nucleotide sequence where primers matched, and otherwise by CDR3 amino acid sequence together with Vbeta and Jbeta genes. To correct sorting error, sequences shared between sorted populations at a frequency ratio of 2:1 or less were removed; the rest were assigned to the higher population. A sequence counted as donor-reactive if, in CFSE-low cells, the sequence had a frequency of at least 0.01% and was expanded at least 5-fold compared with unstimulated cells. Repertoire divergence was quantified by Jensen-Shannon divergence calculated from the top 100 TCRbeta sequences ranked by frequency. For samples with multiple sequencing runs, sorting error was corrected in each run separately before the runs were combined. In TCRdb, the immuneACCESS table is reduced to in-frame sequences with V and J assigned. These tables do not hold every clone; where another copy was compared, an unresolved V gene accounts for under half, and the others remain unexplained. V and J calls and clone size are those listed in that table; D and trimming were worked out from the DNA. The sample table shows over 50,000 clones, and around four fifths are seen once. Together, the top ten hold roughly 5% of the sample.

The TCR comes from a human donor in good health. The chain was built from TRBV29-1 and TRBJ2-3, with the D gene uncertain. The sample taken for sequencing was CD4+ T cells from blood. At the DNA level, the sequence is TGCAGCGTTGACCCTAGCACAGATACGCAGTATTTT. Its amino acids are CSVDPSTDTQYF.